This T cell receptor beta chain was sequenced in a study of spatial heterogeneity in lung cancer. Study details: The library had UMIs, and each TCR and UMI pair averaged more than ten raw reads.

This clonotype was picked up many times. The antigen is undetermined. TCRdb reanalysed the 5' RACE reads using MiXCR and keeps one entry per CDR3 protein. The sample lists some 15,000 distinct CDR3 sequences, around 7.5% seen once, with approximately 8.7% in the top ten. CDR1 and CDR2 from the germline V gene are LGHDT and YNNKEL (reference sequence). With 0 bases removed from V and 8 bases from J, the gap between germline ends came to 7 bases. The CDR3 covers 12 residues. The time point denotes: sample taken at primary tumor resection. Findings and caveats of the study: Counts for ubiquitous and regional expanded TCRs went along with ubiquitous and regional nonsynonymous mutations, respectively. One measure, the expanded intratumoral alpha and beta TCR count, tracked tumor mutation counts.

This specimen was lung tumor tissue, taken at surgery. The chain carries TRBV3-1 and TRBJ1-2; D ambiguous. The TCR comes from a male donor with early-stage non-small cell lung cancer. CDR3 residues: CASSQDLDGYTF. The CDR3 DNA sequence: TGTGCCAGCAGCCAAGATCTTGACGGCTACACCTTC.